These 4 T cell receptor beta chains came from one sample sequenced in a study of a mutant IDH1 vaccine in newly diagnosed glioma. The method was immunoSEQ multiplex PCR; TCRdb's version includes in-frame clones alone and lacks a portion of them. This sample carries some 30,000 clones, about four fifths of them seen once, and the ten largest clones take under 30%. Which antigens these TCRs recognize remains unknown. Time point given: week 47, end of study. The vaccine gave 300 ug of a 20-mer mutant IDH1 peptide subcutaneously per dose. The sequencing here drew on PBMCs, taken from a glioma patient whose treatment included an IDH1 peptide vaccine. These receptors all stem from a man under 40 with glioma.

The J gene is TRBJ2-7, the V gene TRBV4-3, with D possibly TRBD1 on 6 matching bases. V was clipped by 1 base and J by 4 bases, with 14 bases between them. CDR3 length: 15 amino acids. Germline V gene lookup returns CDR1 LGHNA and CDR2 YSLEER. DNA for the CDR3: TGCGCCAGCAGCCAAGTATGGCAGGGGAAGTACGAGCAGTACTTC. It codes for CASSQVWQGKYEQYF.

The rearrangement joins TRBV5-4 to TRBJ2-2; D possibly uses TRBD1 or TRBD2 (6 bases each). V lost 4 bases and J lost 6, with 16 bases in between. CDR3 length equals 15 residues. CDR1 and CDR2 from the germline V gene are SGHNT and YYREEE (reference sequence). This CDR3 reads CASSLGGPAPGELFF. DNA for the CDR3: TGTGCCAGCAGCCTAGGGGGGCCGGCTCCCGGGGAGCTGTTTTTT.

CDR3 loop: CASSLTGGEDEKLFF. The CDR3 DNA reads TGTGCCAGCAGCCTGACAGGGGGCGAGGATGAAAAACTGTTTTTT. J is TRBJ1-4 and V is TRBV2; 10 bases match TRBD1. The CDR3 runs 15 residues. V shed 6 bases and J 6 bases; nucleotides not matched to a gene: 7. Germline V CDR1 and CDR2: SNHLY, FYNNEI.

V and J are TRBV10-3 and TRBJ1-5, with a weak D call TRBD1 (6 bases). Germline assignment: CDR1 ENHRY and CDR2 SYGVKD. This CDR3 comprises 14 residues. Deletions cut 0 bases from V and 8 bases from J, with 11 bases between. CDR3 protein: CAISESRGAEPQHF. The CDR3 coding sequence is TGTGCCATCAGTGAGTCCCGGGGGGCGGAGCCCCAGCATTTT.